The text below deals with one T cell receptor beta chain. V was trimmed by 4 bases and J by 5 bases, leaving 20 bases between them. Germline CDR1 is SEHNR and CDR2 is FQNEAQ (reference sequence). This CDR3 contains 16 residues. This sample is drawn from a study of blood T cell repertoires in COVID-19. Study-level background: PBMCs, B-cell-depleted T cells, or T cells provided the cDNA or gDNA that made up the material.

Assignments of participants to cohorts depended upon their own reported clinical history. Authors' processing steps: Counts of nucleated cells, estimated from reference gene primer amplification, were obtained. Assay: immunoSEQ multiplex PCR; the TCRdb copy retains only in-frame clones and omits some. The V and J calls and clone size are taken from that table; D and trimming were inferred from the DNA. The sample gives approximately 300,000 clones, roughly 87% of which show up once; 4.5% to 7% is in the top ten. Material: PBMCs or T cells enriched from blood (not recorded which). The chain employs TRBV7-9 and TRBJ1-1, with TRBD1 as a possible D gene (5 bases). This receptor was identified in a woman in her 30s who had recovered from COVID-19. The CDR3 DNA is TGTGCCAGCAGCTCAAGCGCGGGACGTCCGAGTACTGAAGCTTTCTTT. Protein: CASSSSAGRPSTEAFF.